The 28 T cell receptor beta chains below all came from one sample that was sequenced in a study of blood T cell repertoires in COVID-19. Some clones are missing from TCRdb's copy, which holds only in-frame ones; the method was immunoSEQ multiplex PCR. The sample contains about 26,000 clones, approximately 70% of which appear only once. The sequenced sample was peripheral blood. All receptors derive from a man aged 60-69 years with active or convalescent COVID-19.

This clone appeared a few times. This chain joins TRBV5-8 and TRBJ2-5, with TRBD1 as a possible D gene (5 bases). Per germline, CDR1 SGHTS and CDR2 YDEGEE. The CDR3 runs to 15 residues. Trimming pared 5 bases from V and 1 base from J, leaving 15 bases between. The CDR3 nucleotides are TGTGCCAGCAGATTGTCGACAGTTTCCCAAGAGACCCAGTACTTC. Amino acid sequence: CASRLSTVSQETQYF.

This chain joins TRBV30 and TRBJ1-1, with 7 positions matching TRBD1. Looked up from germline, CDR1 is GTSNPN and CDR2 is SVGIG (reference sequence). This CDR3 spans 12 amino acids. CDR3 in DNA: TGTGGAGGGGGACAGAGGAACACTGAAGCTTTCTTT. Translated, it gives CGGGQRNTEAFF.

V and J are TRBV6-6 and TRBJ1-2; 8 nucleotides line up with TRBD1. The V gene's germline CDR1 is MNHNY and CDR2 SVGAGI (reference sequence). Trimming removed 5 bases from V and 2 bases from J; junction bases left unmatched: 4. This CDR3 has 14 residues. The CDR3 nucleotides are TGTGCCAGCAGTAATCAGGGGGCGAACTATGGCTACACCTTC. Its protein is CASSNQGANYGYTF.

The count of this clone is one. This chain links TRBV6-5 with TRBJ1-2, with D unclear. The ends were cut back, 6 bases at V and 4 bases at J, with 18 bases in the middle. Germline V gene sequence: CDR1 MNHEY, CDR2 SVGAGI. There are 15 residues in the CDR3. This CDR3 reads CASSLTSSQTYGYTF. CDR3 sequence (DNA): TGTGCCAGCAGCCTGACGTCTAGCCAGACCTATGGCTACACCTTC.

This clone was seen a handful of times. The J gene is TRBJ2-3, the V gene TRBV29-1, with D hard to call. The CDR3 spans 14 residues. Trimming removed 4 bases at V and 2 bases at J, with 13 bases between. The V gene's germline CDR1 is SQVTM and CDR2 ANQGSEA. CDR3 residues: CSVAPGYATDTQYF. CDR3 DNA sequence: TGCAGCGTTGCCCCCGGGTACGCCACAGATACGCAGTATTTT.

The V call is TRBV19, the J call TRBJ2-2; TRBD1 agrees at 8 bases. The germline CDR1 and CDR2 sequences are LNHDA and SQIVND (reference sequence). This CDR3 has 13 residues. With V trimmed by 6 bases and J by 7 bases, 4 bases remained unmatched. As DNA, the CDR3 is TGTGCCAGTAGGAACACAGGGGGCGGGGAGCTGTTTTTT. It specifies CASRNTGGGELFF.

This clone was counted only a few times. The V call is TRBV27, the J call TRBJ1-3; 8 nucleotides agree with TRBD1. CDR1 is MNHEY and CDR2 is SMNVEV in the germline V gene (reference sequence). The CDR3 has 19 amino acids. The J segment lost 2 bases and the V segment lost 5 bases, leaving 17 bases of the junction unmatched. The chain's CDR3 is CASSRTGLDVGGTGNTIYF. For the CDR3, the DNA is TGTGCCAGCAGTCGGACAGGGCTCGATGTCGGAGGGACTGGAAACACCATATATTTT.

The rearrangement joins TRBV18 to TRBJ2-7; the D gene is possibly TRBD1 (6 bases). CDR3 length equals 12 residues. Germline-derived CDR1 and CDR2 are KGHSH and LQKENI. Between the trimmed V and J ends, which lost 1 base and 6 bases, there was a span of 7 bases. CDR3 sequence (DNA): TGTGCCAGCTCACCACGAGGGGGCGAGCAGTACTTC. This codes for CASSPRGGEQYF.

DNA for the CDR3: TGTGCCAGCAGTTCCCTCGGGACTAGCAACTTCCACGAGCAGTACTTC. Translated: CASSSLGTSNFHEQYF. The chain has TRBV28 and TRBJ2-7; 9 bases map to TRBD2. The CDR3 sequence is 16 residues long. Germline loops: CDR1 MDHEN, CDR2 SYDVKM. V trimming: 4 bases; J trimming: 5 bases; junction bases outside the gene matches: 12.

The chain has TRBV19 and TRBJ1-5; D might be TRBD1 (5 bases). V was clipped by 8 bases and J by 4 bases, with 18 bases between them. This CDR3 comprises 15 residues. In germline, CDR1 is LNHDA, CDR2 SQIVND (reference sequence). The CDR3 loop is CASREGWRGNQPQHF. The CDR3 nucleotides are TGTGCCAGTCGGGAGGGGTGGCGGGGAAATCAGCCCCAGCATTTT.

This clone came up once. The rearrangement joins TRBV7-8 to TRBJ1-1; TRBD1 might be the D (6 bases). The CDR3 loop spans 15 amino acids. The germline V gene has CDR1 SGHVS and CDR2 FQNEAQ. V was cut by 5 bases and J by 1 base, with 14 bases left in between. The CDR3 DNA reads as TGTGCCAGCAGCCGATTAAAACAGGGGAACACTGAAGCTTTCTTT. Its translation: CASSRLKQGNTEAFF.

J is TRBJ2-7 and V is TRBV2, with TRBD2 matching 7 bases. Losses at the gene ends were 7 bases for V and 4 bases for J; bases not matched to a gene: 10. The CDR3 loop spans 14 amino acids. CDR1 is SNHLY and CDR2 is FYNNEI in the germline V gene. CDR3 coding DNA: TGTGCCAGCAAACGTAGCGGGCTTACTTACGAGCAGTACTTC. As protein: CASKRSGLTYEQYF.

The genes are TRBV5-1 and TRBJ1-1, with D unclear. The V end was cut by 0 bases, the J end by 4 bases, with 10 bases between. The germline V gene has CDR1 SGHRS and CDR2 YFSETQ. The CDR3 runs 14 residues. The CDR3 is CASSLGHVSTEAFF. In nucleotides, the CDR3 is TGCGCCAGCAGCTTGGGGCATGTAAGCACTGAAGCTTTCTTT.

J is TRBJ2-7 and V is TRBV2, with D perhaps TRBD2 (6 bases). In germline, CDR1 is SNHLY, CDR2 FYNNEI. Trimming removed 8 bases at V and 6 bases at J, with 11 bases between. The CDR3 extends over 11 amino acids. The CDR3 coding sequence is TGTGCCAGCGTTAGGGAGGCCGAGCAGTACTTC. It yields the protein CASVREAEQYF.

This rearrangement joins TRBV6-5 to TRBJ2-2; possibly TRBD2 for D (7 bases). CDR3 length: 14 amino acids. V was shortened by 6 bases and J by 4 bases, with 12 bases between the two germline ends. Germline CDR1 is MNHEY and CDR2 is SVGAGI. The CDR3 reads CASSGGLGTGELFF. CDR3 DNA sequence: TGTGCCAGCAGCGGGGGGCTGGGCACCGGGGAGCTGTTTTTT.

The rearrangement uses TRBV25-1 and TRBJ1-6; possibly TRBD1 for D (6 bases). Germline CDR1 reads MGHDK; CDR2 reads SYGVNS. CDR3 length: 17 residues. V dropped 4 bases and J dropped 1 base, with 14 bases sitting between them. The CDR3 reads CASSGDGQFSYNSPLHF. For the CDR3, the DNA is TGTGCCAGCAGTGGCGACGGACAGTTTTCCTATAATTCACCCCTCCACTTT.

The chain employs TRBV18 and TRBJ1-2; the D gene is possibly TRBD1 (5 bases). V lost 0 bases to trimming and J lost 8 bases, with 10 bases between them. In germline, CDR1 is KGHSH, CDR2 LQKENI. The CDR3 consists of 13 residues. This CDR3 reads CASSPPRGRGYTF. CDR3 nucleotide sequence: TGTGCCAGCTCACCACCAAGGGGTCGGGGCTACACCTTC.

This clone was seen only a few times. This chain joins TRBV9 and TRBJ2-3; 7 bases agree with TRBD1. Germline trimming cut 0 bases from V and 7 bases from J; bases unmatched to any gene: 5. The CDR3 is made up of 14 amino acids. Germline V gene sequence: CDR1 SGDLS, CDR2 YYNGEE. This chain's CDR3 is CASSVEEGANTQYF. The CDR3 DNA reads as TGTGCCAGCAGCGTAGAAGAGGGGGCGAATACGCAGTATTTT. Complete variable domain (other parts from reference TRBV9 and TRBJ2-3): DSGVTQTPKHLITATGQRVTLRCSPRSGDLSVYWYQQSLDQGLQFLIQYYNGEERAKGNILERFSAQQFPDLHSELNLSSLELGDSALYFCASSVEEGANTQYFGPGTRLTVL.

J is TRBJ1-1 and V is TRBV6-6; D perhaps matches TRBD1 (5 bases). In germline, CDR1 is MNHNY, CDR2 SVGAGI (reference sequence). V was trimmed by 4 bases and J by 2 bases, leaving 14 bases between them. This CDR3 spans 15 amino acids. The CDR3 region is CASSSATGSNTEAFF. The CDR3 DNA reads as TGTGCCAGCAGTTCCGCTACAGGTTCTAACACTGAAGCTTTCTTT.

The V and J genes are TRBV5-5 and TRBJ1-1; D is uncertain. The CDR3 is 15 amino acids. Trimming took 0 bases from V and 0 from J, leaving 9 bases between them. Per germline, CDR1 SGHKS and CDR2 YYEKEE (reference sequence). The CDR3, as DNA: TGTGCCAGCAGCTTGGACGAGCTTATGAACACTGAAGCTTTCTTT. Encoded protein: CASSLDELMNTEAFF.

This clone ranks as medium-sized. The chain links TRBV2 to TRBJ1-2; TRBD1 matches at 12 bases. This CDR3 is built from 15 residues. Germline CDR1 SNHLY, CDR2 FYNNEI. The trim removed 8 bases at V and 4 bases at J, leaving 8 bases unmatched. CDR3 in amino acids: CASHRPGQGAYGYTF. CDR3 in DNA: TGTGCCAGCCACCGGCCGGGACAGGGGGCCTATGGCTACACCTTC.

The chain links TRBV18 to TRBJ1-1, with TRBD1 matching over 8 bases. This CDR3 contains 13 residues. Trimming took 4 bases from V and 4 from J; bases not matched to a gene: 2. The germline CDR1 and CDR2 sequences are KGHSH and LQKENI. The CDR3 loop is CASSLQGATEAFF. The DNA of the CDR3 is TGTGCCAGCTCACTTCAGGGGGCCACTGAAGCTTTCTTT.

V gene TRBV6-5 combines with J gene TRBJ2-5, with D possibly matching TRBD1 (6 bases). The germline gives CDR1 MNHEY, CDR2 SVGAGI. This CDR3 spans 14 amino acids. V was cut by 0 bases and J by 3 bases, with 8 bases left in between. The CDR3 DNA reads TGTGCCAGCAGTTACTCGAACAGGGAAGAGACCCAGTACTTC. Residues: CASSYSNREETQYF.

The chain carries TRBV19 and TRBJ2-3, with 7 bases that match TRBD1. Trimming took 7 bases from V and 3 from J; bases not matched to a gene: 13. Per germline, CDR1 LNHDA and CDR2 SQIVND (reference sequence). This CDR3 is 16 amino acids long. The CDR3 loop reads CASTPRGQAITDTQYF. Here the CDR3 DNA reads TGTGCCAGTACCCCCCGCGGACAGGCGATTACAGATACGCAGTATTTT.

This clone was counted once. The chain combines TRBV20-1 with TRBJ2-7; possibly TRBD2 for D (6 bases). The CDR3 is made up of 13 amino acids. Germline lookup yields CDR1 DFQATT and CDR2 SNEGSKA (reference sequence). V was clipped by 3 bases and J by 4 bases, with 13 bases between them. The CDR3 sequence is CSASGRGRYEQYF. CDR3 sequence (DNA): TGCAGTGCTAGTGGACGGGGGAGGTACGAGCAGTACTTC.

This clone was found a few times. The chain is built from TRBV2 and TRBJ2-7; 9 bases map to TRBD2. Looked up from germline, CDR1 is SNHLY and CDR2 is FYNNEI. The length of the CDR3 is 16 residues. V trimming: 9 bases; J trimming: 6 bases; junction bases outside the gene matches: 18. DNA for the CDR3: TGTGCCAGGGGGATGGTAGCGGGAGTAGGGGCTACCGAGCAGTACTTC. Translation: CARGMVAGVGATEQYF.

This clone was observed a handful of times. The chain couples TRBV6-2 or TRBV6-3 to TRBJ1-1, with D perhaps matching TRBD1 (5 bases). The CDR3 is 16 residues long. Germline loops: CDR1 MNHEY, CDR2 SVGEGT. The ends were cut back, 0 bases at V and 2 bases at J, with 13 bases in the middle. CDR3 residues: CASSYSGQRVNTEAFF. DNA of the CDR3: TGTGCCAGCAGTTACTCGGGGCAGCGAGTTAACACTGAAGCTTTCTTT.

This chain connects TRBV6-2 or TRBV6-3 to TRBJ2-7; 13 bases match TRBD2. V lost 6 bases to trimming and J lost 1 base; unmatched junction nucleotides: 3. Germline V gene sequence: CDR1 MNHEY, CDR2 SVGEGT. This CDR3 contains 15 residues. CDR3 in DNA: TGTGCCAGCAGCTGGACTAGCGGGGGATCCTACGAGCAGTACTTC. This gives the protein CASSWTSGGSYEQYF.